These 18 T cell receptor beta chains were all obtained from the same sample, sequenced in a study of T cell responses to AZD1222 COVID-19 vaccine. Clones were read by immunoSEQ multiplex PCR, and TCRdb kept only the in-frame ones, dropping some. The table has 110,000 to 150,000 clones, about 91% seen once. This sample comprised peripheral blood, obtained on day 0 of AZD1222 vaccination. The receptors come from an adult in good health.

This chain links TRBV5-4 with TRBJ2-3; 10 bases are a match to TRBD2. The CDR3 extends over 17 amino acids. The V segment lost 2 bases and the J segment 0 bases; nucleotides outside the gene matches: 6. CDR1 and CDR2 (germline): SGHNT, YYREEE (reference sequence). The CDR3, as DNA: TGTGCCAGCAGCTTTCCTAGCGGGGGCCCAAGCACAGATACGCAGTATTTT. Amino acids: CASSFPSGGPSTDTQYF.

The chain uses TRBV7-9 and TRBJ1-2; 8 bases fit TRBD1. In germline, CDR1 is SEHNR, CDR2 FQNEAQ (reference sequence). V lost 5 bases, J lost 0 bases, and 11 bases stayed unmatched. The CDR3 extends over 17 amino acids. CDR3 sequence (DNA): TGTGCCAGCAGCCGAACGGGGCAGGGGGCAGCTAACTATGGCTACACCTTC. The encoded protein is CASSRTGQGAANYGYTF.

This sequence joins TRBV29-1 and TRBJ1-2; 7 nucleotides line up with TRBD1. V was clipped by 6 bases and J by 4 bases; unmatched bases: 8. Per germline, CDR1 SQVTM and CDR2 ANQGSEA. There are 13 residues in the CDR3. The CDR3 is CSVLDRVFYGYTF. CDR3 nucleotide sequence: TGCAGCGTCCTAGACAGGGTCTTCTATGGCTACACCTTC.

V gene TRBV11-2 combines with J gene TRBJ2-7; the match to TRBD1 covers 9 bases. This CDR3 comprises 17 residues. CDR1 is SGHAT and CDR2 is FQNNGV in the germline V gene. Germline trimming cut 2 bases from V and 1 base from J; bases unmatched to any gene: 9. The CDR3 region is CASSLSRTGTGSYEQYF. The CDR3, as DNA: TGTGCCAGCAGCTTATCCCGCACCGGGACAGGGTCCTACGAGCAGTACTTC.

This chain connects TRBV28 to TRBJ2-3; D assignment may be TRBD1 or TRBD2 (5 bases each). Trimming left V 5 bases short and J 7 bases short, with 13 bases between. CDR3 length: 13 amino acids. CDR1 and CDR2 (germline): MDHEN, SYDVKM. CDR3 residues: CASSPPGGNTQYF. The DNA for the CDR3 is TGTGCCAGCAGTCCTCCTGGGGGAAATACGCAGTATTTT.

The chain uses TRBV30 and TRBJ1-5; the match to TRBD1 covers 9 bases. The CDR3 has 14 residues. Looked up from germline, CDR1 is GTSNPN and CDR2 is SVGIG (reference sequence). The ends lost 2 bases at V and 6 bases at J; junction bases unmatched: 5. The CDR3 protein is CAWSRNRGPQPQHF. Here the CDR3 DNA reads TGTGCCTGGAGTCGGAACAGGGGGCCTCAGCCCCAGCATTTT.

The chain links TRBV5-1 to TRBJ1-4; D uncertain. CDR3 size: 14 residues. V gave up 3 bases and J gave up 0 bases, with 6 bases separating them. Germline V gene data show CDR1 as SGHRS and CDR2 as YFSETQ. CDR3 region: CASSSRATNEKLFF. DNA of the CDR3: TGCGCCAGCAGCTCACGTGCAACTAATGAAAAACTGTTTTTT.

V and J are TRBV7-2 and TRBJ2-3; 9 nucleotides line up with TRBD2. Germline V gene sequence: CDR1 SGHTA, CDR2 FQGNSA. The CDR3 has 18 amino acids. With V trimmed by 1 base and J by 4 bases, 12 bases remained unmatched. The CDR3 region is CASSLVSGGGAIADTQYF. The CDR3 coding sequence is TGTGCCAGCAGCTTAGTATCCGGCGGGGGGGCCATCGCAGATACGCAGTATTTT.

The chain links TRBV5-5 to TRBJ2-5; D gene unclear. The V and J ends lost 3 bases and 1 base respectively, with 16 bases between them. The CDR3 consists of 16 residues. Germline CDR1 SGHKS, CDR2 YYEKEE (reference sequence). CDR3 sequence (DNA): TGTGCCAGCAGCTCCTCCCTTCACCCAGTCCAAGAGACCCAGTACTTC. Amino acid sequence: CASSSSLHPVQETQYF.

The chain uses TRBV19 and TRBJ1-1; 7 bases line up with TRBD1. Per germline, CDR1 LNHDA and CDR2 SQIVND (reference sequence). V lost 1 base to trimming and J lost 1 base; unmatched junction nucleotides: 3. This CDR3 region has 15 residues. CDR3 sequence: CASSIGAGGNTEAFF. In nucleotides, the CDR3 is TGTGCCAGTAGTATAGGTGCAGGGGGGAACACTGAAGCTTTCTTT. Drawing the rest from reference TRBV19 and TRBJ1-1, the complete variable domain is DGGITQSPKYLFRKEGQNVTLSCEQNLNHDAMYWYRQDPGQGLRLIYYSQIVNDFQKGDIAEGYSVSREKKESFPLTVTSAQKNPTAFYLCASSIGAGGNTEAFFGQGTRLTVV.

This clone occurred once. The chain is built from TRBV7-3 and TRBJ1-1, with TRBD1 identical over 9 bases. The CDR3 runs 15 residues. With V trimmed by 1 base and J by 4 bases, 4 bases remained unmatched. In germline, CDR1 is SGHTA, CDR2 FQGTGA. The CDR3 is CASSLRGTGSTEAFF. The CDR3 DNA is TGTGCCAGCAGCTTAAGGGGGACAGGGAGCACTGAAGCTTTCTTT.

This chain joins TRBV5-1 and TRBJ2-3; perhaps TRBD2 as D (6 bases). This CDR3 contains 17 residues. The V gene's germline CDR1 is SGHRS and CDR2 YFSETQ. Trimming pared 0 bases from V and 2 bases from J, leaving 16 bases between. CDR3 protein: CASSLEVLLASTDTQYF. For the CDR3, the DNA is TGCGCCAGCAGCTTGGAGGTGTTACTAGCTTCCACAGATACGCAGTATTTT.

This clone was seen a single time. The J gene is TRBJ2-5, the V gene TRBV25-1; D may match TRBD1 or TRBD2 (6 bases each). Looked up from germline, CDR1 is MGHDK and CDR2 is SYGVNS. Trimming shortened V by 4 bases and J by 2 bases, and 17 bases separated the two germline ends. The CDR3 is 16 residues long. CDR3 DNA: TGTGCCAGCAGTGGGGCGGCGGGACACCAACAAGAGACCCAGTACTTC. Protein sequence: CASSGAAGHQQETQYF.

V is TRBV11-3 and J is TRBJ2-2; 7 bases are a match to TRBD1. This CDR3 is built from 15 residues. CDR1 and CDR2 from the germline V gene are SGHNT and YENEEA. The V segment lost 5 bases and the J segment 1 base; nucleotides outside the gene matches: 4. CDR3 DNA: TGTGCCAGCAGCGCCCGGACAGGGAACACCGGGGAGCTGTTTTTT. Its protein is CASSARTGNTGELFF.

This chain links TRBV6-5 with TRBJ2-3, with 7 bases matching TRBD1. The trim removed 9 bases at V and 1 base at J, leaving 1 base unmatched. Germline CDR1 reads MNHEY; CDR2 reads SVGAGI. The CDR3 contains 12 residues. This CDR3 reads CASGQGTDTQYF. The CDR3 nucleotides read TGTGCCAGTGGACAGGGCACAGATACGCAGTATTTT.

The chain uses TRBV13 and TRBJ1-3; D ambiguous. V lost 4 bases, J lost 0 bases, and 13 bases lay in between. Looked up from germline, CDR1 is PRHDT and CDR2 is FYEKMQ (reference sequence). The length of the CDR3 is 16 residues. CDR3 protein: CASSYKPNPSGNTIYF. The DNA of the CDR3 is TGTGCCAGCAGCTACAAGCCTAACCCCTCTGGAAACACCATATATTTT.

The genes are TRBV6-2 or TRBV6-3 and TRBJ2-2, with 13 nucleotides matching TRBD2. Germline trimming cut 6 bases from V and 8 bases from J; bases unmatched to any gene: 6. The CDR3 has 15 residues. Germline loops: CDR1 MNHEY, CDR2 SVGEGT. The CDR3 coding sequence is TGTGCCAGCAGCCCGACTAGCGGGGGGCTGGGGGAGCTGTTTTTT. Translated, it gives CASSPTSGGLGELFF.

The V and J genes are TRBV6-5 and TRBJ2-7, with 8 positions matching TRBD1. Germline trimming cut 4 bases from V and 3 bases from J; bases unmatched to any gene: 8. CDR1 and CDR2 from the germline V gene are MNHEY and SVGAGI. There are 15 residues in the CDR3. CDR3 sequence reads: CASSSPGQGFYEQYF. The CDR3 DNA sequence: TGTGCCAGCAGTTCCCCTGGACAGGGTTTCTACGAGCAGTACTTC.